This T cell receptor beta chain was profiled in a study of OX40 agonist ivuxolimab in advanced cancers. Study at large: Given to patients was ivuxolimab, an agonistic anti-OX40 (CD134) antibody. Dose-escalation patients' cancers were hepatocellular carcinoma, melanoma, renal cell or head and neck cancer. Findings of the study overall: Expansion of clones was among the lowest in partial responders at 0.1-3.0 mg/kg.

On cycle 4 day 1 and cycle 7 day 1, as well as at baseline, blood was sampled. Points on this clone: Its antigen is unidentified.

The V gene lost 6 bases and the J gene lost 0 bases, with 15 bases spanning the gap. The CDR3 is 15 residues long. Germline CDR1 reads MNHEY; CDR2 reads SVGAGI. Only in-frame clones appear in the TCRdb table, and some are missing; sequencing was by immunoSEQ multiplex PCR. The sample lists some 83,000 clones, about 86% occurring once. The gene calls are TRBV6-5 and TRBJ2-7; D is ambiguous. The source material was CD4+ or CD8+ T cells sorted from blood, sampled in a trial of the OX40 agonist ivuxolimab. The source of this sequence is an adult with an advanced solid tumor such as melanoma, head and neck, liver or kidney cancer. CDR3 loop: CASSRRETASYEQYF. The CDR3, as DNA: TGTGCCAGCAGCCGGAGAGAAACAGCCTCCTACGAGCAGTACTTC.